The entry below gives a single T cell receptor (beta chain) sequence along with its context. This clonotype was seen only a few times. This receptor's antigen is unknown. No base quality values were provided; no much bigger clone lies one nucleotide off. Every donor was a healthy Caucasian. The data belong to a study of identical twins (dated by TCRdb to the mid-2010s). A note on the overall study: TCR alpha and beta repertoires from monozygotic twins, unrelated adults of various ages and cord blood were deep-sequenced to test whether fetal clonotypes persist. To rule out contamination, the twin experiments were replicated at different times with different library preparation protocols. General conclusions and limits of the study: Compared with coincidental sharing between unrelated individuals, an excess of low generation-probability sequences was observed among out-of-frame TCR alpha sequences shared between twins. Because the same donors could not be followed over many years, the conclusions relied on cross-sectional statistical analysis. Zero-insertion analyses could be partly confounded by invariant T cells such as MAIT and iNKT, though diverse VJ usage argued against such confounding for most clonotypes. Abundant cord blood beta clonotypes carried fewer insertions; young adult naive repertoires showed a weaker similar trend, while memory repertoires showed none. In monozygotic twins, out-of-frame TCR alpha sharing was systematically underestimated by recombination models, although the models agreed with sharing between unrelated individuals. Excess twin sharing in beta out-of-frame sequences was weaker because fewer shared sequences lowered the signal-to-noise ratio.

Receptor libraries were prepared by 5' RACE. The sequencing machine was an Illumina HiSeq 2000. Template switching introduced a universal primer binding site; the final cDNA contained a unique molecular identifier, enabling accurate counting of TCR cDNA molecules. First-strand cDNA for TCR alpha and beta chains was synthesized from specific primers in the conserved constant-segment region. To control for contamination, each cDNA library was double barcoded with a SMART-Mk sample barcode plus Illumina barcodes. Two successive PCR steps introduced TruSeq adapter sequences along with Illumina sample barcodes. The TCR alpha and beta cDNA libraries were sequenced on the Illumina HiSeq platform using custom primers. Regarding the original processing steps: MiGEC processed the raw reads to extract unique molecular identifiers, while MiXCR was used to determine the CDR3 positions. Recombination models were inferred per individual with the repgenHMM and IGoR tools using an EM algorithm. The analysis of shared clonotypes was done with the tcR package in R, with sharing normalized by the product of cloneset sizes. Out-of-frame nonproductive sequences were analyzed to study raw recombination free of thymic and clonal selection effects. TCRdb trimmed public reads at Q25 via fastp, called clones via MiXCR and kept in-frame beta chains. Each entry is one CDR3 protein sequence, shown with its most common DNA and genes. The V and J calls reflect TCRdb's pipeline rather than the authors' work. The table for this sample lists around 1.7 million distinct CDR3 sequences; more than 30% of them were counted only once. The ten biggest clones cover approximately 0.29% of the sample.

V gives up 1 base and J gives up 2 bases, and the segment between their germline ends measures 12 bases. Based on the germline V gene (reference sequence), the CDR1 and CDR2 sequences are LGHDT and YNNKEL. The CDR3 holds 15 amino acids from the cysteine to the phenylalanine. This entry keeps only the CDR3 DNA: 45 bases, framed from base 1. Recombination connected TRBV3-1 to TRBJ2-7, with the D gene uncertain. Sequences were obtained from cord blood. This receptor was obtained from a newborn girl in good health. The CDR3 is CASSQAMGSPYEQYF. The sequenced DNA: TGTGCCAGCAGCCAAGCGATGGGATCGCCCTACGAGCAGTACTTC.